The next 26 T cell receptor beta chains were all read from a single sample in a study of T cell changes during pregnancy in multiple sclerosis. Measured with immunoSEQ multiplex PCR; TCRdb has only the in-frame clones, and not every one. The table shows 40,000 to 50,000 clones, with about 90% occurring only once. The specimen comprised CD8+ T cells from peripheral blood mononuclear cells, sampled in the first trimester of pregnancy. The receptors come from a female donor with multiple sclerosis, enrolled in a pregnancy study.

The CDR3 protein is CASSASSTDTQYF. As DNA, the CDR3 is TGTGCCAGCAGTGCAAGCTCCACAGATACGCAGTATTTT. This chain connects TRBV2 to TRBJ2-3; no definite D call. The CDR3 contains 13 residues. V was trimmed by 4 bases and J by 2 bases, leaving 7 bases between them. Germline V lookup: CDR1 SNHLY, CDR2 FYNNEI.

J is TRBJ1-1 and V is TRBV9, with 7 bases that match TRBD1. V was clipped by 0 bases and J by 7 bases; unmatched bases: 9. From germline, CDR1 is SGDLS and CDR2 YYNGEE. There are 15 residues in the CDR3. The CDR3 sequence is CASSVDGGGPIEAFF. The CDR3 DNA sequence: TGTGCCAGCAGCGTAGACGGAGGGGGCCCTATTGAAGCTTTCTTT.

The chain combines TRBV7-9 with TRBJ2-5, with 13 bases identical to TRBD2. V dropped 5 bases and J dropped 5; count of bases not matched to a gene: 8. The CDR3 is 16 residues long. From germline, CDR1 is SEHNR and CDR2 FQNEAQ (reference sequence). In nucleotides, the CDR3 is TGTGCCAGCAGCCAGCCGGGACTAGCGGGGAGGGAGACCCAGTACTTC. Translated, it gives CASSQPGLAGRETQYF. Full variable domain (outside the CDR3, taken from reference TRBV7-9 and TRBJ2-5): DTGVSQNPRHKITKRGQNVTFRCDPISEHNRLYWYRQTLGQGPEFLTYFQNEAQLEKSRLLSDRFSAERPKGSFSTLEIQRTEQGDSAMYLCASSQPGLAGRETQYFGPGTRLLVL.

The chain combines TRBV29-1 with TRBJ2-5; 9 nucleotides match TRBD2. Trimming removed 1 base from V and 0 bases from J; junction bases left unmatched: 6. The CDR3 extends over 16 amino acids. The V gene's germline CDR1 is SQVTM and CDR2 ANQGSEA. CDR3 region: CSVEGGLAGNQETQYF. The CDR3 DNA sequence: TGCAGCGTTGAAGGGGGGCTAGCGGGGAACCAAGAGACCCAGTACTTC.

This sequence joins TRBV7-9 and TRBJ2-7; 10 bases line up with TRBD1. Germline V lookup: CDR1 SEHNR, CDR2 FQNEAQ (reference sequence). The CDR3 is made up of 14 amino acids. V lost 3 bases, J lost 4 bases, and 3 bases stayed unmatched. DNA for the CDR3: TGTGCCAGCAGCTTTCCGGGACAGGGGTACGAGCAGTACTTC. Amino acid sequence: CASSFPGQGYEQYF. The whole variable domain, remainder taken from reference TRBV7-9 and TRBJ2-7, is DTGVSQNPRHKITKRGQNVTFRCDPISEHNRLYWYRQTLGQGPEFLTYFQNEAQLEKSRLLSDRFSAERPKGSFSTLEIQRTEQGDSAMYLCASSFPGQGYEQYFGPGTRLTVT.

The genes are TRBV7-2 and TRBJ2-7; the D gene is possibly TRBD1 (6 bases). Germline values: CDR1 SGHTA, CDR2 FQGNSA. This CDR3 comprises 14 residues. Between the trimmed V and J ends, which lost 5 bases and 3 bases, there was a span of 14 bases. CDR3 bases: TGTGCCAGCAGCGGATATCTAGGGGGCTACGAGCAGTACTTC. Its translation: CASSGYLGGYEQYF.

CDR3 bases: TGTGCCAGCAGCCTCGGGACAGGGAGTTACAATGAGCAGTTCTTC. Translated, it gives CASSLGTGSYNEQFF. J is TRBJ2-1 and V is TRBV5-4; 9 bases map to TRBD1. The CDR3 consists of 15 residues. Germline trimming cut 4 bases from V and 4 bases from J; bases unmatched to any gene: 6. Germline lookup yields CDR1 SGHNT and CDR2 YYREEE (reference sequence).

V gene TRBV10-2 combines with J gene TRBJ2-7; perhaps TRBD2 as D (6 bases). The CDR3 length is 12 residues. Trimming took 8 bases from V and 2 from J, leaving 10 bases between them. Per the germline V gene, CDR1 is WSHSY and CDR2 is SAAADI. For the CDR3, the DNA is TGCGCCAGCGAGGCGGGGCCCTACGAGCAGTACTTC. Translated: CASEAGPYEQYF.

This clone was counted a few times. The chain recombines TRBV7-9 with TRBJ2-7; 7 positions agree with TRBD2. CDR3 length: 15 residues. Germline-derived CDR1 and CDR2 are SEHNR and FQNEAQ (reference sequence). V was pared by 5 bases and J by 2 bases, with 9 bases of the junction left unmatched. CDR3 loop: CASSPGTSATYEQYF. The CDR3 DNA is TGTGCCAGCAGCCCAGGAACTAGCGCAACCTACGAGCAGTACTTC.

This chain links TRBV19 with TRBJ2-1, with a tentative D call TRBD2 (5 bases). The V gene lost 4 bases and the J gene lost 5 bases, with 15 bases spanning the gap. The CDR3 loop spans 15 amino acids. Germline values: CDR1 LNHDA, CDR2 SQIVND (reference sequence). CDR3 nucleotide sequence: TGTGCCAGTAGTAACTGGGCTAGCAGCGACAATGAGCAGTTCTTC. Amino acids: CASSNWASSDNEQFF.

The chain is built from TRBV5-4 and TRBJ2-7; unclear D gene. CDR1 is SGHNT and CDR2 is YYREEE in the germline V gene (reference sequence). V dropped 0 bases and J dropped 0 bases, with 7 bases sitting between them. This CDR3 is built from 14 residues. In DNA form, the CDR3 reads TGTGCCAGCAGCTTGGTGTCTAGCTCCTACGAGCAGTACTTC. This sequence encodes CASSLVSSSYEQYF.

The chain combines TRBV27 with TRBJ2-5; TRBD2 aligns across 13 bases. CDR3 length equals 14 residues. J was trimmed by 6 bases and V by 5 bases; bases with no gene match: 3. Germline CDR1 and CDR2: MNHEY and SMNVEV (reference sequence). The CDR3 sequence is CASSGTSGTKTQYF. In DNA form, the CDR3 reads TGTGCCAGCAGTGGGACTAGCGGGACTAAGACCCAGTACTTC.

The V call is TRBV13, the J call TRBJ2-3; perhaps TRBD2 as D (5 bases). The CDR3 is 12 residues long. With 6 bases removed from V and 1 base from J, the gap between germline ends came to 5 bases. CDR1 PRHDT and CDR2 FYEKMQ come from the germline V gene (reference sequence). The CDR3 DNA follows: TGTGCCAGCAGGGAGGGCACAGATACGCAGTATTTT. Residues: CASREGTDTQYF.

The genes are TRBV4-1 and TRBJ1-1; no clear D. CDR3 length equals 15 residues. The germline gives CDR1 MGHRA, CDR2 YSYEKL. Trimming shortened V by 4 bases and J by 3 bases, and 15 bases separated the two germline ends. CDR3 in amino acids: CASSLFPERHTEAFF. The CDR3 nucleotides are TGCGCCAGCAGCCTTTTCCCAGAGAGGCACACTGAAGCTTTCTTT.

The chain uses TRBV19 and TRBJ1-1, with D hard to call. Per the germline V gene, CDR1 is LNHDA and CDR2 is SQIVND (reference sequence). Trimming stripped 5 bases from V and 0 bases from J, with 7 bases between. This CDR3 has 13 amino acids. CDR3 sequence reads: CASSPSLNTEAFF. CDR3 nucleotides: TGTGCCAGTAGTCCCTCTTTGAACACTGAAGCTTTCTTT.

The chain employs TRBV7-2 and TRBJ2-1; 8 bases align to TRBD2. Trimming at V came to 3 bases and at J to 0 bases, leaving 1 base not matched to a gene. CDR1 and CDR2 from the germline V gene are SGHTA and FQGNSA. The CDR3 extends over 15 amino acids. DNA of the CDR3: TGTGCCAGCAGCTTTGGACTAGCCTCCTACAATGAGCAGTTCTTC. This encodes CASSFGLASYNEQFF.

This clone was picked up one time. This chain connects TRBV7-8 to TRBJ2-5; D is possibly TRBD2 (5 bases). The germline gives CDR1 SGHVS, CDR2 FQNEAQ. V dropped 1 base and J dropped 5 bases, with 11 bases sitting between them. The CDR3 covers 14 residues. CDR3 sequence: CASSLGPGKETQYF. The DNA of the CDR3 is TGTGCCAGCAGCTTAGGCCCGGGGAAGGAGACCCAGTACTTC.

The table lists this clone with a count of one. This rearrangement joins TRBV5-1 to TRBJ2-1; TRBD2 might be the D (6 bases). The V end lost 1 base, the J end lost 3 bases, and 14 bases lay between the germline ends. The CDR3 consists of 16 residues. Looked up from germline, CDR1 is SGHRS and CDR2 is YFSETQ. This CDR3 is CASSLRDSNDYNEQFF. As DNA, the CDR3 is TGCGCCAGCAGCTTGAGGGACTCCAACGACTACAATGAGCAGTTCTTC.

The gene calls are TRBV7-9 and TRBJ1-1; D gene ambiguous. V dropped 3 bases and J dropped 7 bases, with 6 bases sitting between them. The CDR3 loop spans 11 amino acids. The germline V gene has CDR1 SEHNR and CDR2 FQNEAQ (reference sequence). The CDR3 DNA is TGTGCCAGCAGCTTCGGGATTGAAGCTTTCTTT. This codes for CASSFGIEAFF.

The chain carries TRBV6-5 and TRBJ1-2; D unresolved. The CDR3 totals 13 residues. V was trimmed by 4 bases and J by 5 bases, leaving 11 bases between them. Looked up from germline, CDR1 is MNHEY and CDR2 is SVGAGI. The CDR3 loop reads CASSSSPPYGYTF. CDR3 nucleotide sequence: TGTGCCAGCAGTTCGTCCCCTCCGTATGGCTACACCTTC.

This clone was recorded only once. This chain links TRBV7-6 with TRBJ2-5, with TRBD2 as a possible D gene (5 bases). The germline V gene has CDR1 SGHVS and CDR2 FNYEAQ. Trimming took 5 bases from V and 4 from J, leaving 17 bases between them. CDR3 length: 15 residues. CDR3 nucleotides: TGTGCCAGCAGCACATCGACGGGATCCCGAGAGACCCAGTACTTC. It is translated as CASSTSTGSRETQYF.

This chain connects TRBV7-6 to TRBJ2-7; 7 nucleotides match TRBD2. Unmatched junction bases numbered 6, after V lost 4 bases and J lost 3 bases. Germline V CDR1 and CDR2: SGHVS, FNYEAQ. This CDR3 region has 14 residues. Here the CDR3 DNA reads TGTGCCAGCAGCTCTGGGGGGGGGAGCTACGAGCAGTACTTC. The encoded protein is CASSSGGGSYEQYF.

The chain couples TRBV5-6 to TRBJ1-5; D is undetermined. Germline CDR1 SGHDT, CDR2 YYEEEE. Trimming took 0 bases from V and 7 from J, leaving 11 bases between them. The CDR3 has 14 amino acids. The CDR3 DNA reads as TGTGCCAGCAGCTTGGCTGAGGGCGGACAGCCCCAGCATTTT. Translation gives CASSLAEGGQPQHF.

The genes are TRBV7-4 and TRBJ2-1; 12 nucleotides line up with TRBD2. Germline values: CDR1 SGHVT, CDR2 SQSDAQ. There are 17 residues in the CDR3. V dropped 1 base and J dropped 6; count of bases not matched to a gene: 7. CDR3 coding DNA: TGTGCCAGCAGCTTAGGGCCGGGACTAGCGGGTATCAATGAGCAGTTCTTC. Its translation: CASSLGPGLAGINEQFF.

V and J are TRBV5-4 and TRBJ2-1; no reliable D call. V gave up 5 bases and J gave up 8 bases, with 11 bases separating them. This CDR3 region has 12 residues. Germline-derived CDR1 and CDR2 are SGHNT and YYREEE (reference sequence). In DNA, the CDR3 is TGTGCCAGCAGTCATAACACCTATGAGCAGTTCTTC. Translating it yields CASSHNTYEQFF. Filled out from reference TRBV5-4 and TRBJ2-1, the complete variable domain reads ETGVTQSPTHLIKTRGQQVTLRCSSQSGHNTVSWYQQALGQGPQFIFQYYREEENGRGNFPPRFSGLQFPNYSSELNVNALELDDSALYLCASSHNTYEQFFGPGTRLTVL.

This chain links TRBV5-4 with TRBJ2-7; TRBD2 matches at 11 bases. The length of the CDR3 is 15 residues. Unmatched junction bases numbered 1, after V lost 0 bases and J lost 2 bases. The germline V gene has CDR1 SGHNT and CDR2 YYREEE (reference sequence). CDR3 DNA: TGTGCCAGCAGCTTGGGGACTAGCGGGCCCTACGAGCAGTACTTC. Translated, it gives CASSLGTSGPYEQYF.